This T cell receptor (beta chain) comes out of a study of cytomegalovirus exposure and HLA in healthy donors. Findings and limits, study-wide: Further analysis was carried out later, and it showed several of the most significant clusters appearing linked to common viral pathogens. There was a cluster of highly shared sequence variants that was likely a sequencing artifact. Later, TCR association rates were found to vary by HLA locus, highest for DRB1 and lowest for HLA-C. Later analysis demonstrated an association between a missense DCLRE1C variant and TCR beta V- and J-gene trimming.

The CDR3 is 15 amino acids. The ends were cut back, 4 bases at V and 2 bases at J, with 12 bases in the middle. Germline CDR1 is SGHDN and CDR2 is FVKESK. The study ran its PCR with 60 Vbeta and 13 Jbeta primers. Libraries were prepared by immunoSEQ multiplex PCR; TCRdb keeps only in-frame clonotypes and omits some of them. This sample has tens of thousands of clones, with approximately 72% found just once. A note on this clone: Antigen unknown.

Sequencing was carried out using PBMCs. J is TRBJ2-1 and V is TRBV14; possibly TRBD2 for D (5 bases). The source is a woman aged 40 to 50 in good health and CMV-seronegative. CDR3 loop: CASSRWTGPYNEQFF. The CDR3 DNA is TGTGCCAGCAGCCGTTGGACTGGCCCCTACAATGAGCAGTTCTTC. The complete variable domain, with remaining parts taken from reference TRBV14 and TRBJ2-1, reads EAGVTQFPSHSVIEKGQTVTLRCDPISGHDNLYWYRRVMGKEIKFLLHFVKESKQDESGMPNNRFLAERTGGTYSTLKVQPAELEDSGVYFCASSRWTGPYNEQFFGPGTRLTVL.